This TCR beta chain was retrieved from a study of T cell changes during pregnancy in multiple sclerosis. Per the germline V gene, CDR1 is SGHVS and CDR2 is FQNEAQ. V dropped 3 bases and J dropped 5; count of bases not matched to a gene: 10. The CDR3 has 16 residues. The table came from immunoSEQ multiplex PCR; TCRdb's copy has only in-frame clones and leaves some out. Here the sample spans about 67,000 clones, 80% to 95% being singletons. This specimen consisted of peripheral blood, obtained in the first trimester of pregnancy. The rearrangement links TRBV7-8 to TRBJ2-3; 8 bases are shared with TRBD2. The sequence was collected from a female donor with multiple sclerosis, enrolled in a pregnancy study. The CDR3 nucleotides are TGTGCCAGCAGCTTTAGGACTAGCCCTAGACGAGATACGCAGTATTTT. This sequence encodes CASSFRTSPRRDTQYF.